This entry describes one T cell receptor beta chain. Profiled with immunoSEQ multiplex PCR; TCRdb holds only in-frame clones, not every one. Here the sample spans about 660,000 clones, approximately 79% being singletons. The data stem from a study of shared clonotypes between healthy human individuals. Across the study: Per donor, CD8 memory used one plate, CD8 naive used two, CD4 memory used three and CD4 naive used three.

The CDR3 is 16 residues long. CDR1 is SGHNT and CDR2 is YYREEE in the germline V gene (reference sequence). Trimming removed 2 bases from V and 7 bases from J; junction bases left unmatched: 13. Donors were healthy HIV-negative adults without recent acute infections or vaccinations. The V and J genes are TRBV5-4 and TRBJ1-1; 8 bases match TRBD1. This clonotype originated in a woman younger than 45 in good health. Sequencing input: memory CD4+ T cells sorted from blood. Subset denoted: CD45RA-negative fraction. The CDR3 DNA is TGTGCCAGCAGCTTCCTCCAGGGGGCTGGTTTCGGTGAAGCTTTCTTT. Its protein product is CASSFLQGAGFGEAFF.